The entry below describes one T cell receptor beta chain. There is no known antigen for this receptor. No qualities accompany the bases; no much larger clone lies one base away. The cohort consisted of fewer than 700 healthy bone marrow donors. Cohort members were all nominally healthy when sampled, although unrecorded immune exposures were likely present. The donor was CMV seronegative and belonged to the group of 352 seronegative cohort members. Every donor gave a peripheral blood sample, and the peripheral blood mononuclear cells from that sample were used for TCR beta sequencing. The Qiagen DNeasy Blood Extraction Kit was used to extract genomic DNA from the blood cell samples. Library prep was done by the immunoSEQ multiplex PCR assay. The multiplex PCR relied on a mix of 60 forward primers for TCR Vbeta segments and 13 reverse primers for TCR Jbeta segments. Amplification of the CDR3 region of rearranged TCR beta genes was performed with a multiplex PCR assay on genomic DNA. The Illumina HiSeq System was used to sequence the amplified TCR beta libraries as 87-base-pair reads. In the paper's pipeline: A later analysis tallied 75 million to 95 million unique TCR beta chains across the approximately 670 repertoires, and about 12 million of those chains were shared by two or more donors. Raw reads were error-corrected and collapsed into unique sequences with a nearest-neighbor algorithm that merged closely related sequences to remove PCR and sequencing errors. CDR3 sequences were aligned to IMGT reference sequences to assign V, D and J gene segments. For a sequence to be retained, a match of at least six nucleotides to both a V gene segment and a J gene segment was required. Rearrangements were called productive when the CDR3 lacked stop codons and stayed in frame with V and J; all others were non-productive. CDR3 was defined according to IMGT convention as the region running from the second conserved V-encoded cysteine to the conserved J-encoded phenylalanine. The earlier analysis of about 640 of the donors excluded any sequence lacking an unambiguous match to a single V gene segment. An earlier analysis of fewer than 650 of the donors classified V segments as functional when productive rearrangements were above 56.7% and as segregating when the standard deviation between donors was above 5%. A statistical classification framework was built for diagnosing cytomegalovirus status from the catalog of TCR beta chain sequences. V and J gene assignment, in a later analysis, came from comparing TCR nucleotide sequences with IMGT/GENE-DB human TR gene sequences. Using the TCRdist pipeline, a later analysis assigned CDR3 sequences along with most-parsimonious VDJ recombination scenarios. In a later analysis, every TCR beta chain was defined by the combination of its CDR3 amino acid sequence and its V-gene family, and reads without a unique V-gene family were dropped. As a way to deal with suspected cross-contamination and a sequencing artifact, a later analysis dropped 500 to 700 nucleotide sequences that were highly shared and had low generation probability. In a later analysis, a clonal expansion index was calculated for each public chain from normalized within-repertoire ranks of inferred template counts. A later analysis computed generation probabilities with a VDJ recombination model fitted to out-of-frame rearrangements, and checked the results against IGoR. In a later analysis, TCR-TCR, TCR-HLA and TCR-CMV co-occurrence was scored with hypergeometric tests, and a repertoire-size bias correction was applied to TCR pairs. False discovery rates were estimated in a later analysis by permuting HLA or CMV assignments 20 times. A later analysis grouped co-occurring TCRs with DBSCAN, adding TCRdist sequence similarity when clustering within HLA-allele-positive subsets. For co-occurrence clustering, repertoires with fewer than 30,000 or more than 120,000 public chains were excluded, along with five repertoires with anomalous nucleotide sharing. TCRdb carries this immuneACCESS record with in-frame sequences only. Its versions omit some clonotypes, under half of them owing to an unresolved V gene in the studies checked, with the rest unexplained. V, J and clone size reflect that table, while D and trimming were determined from the DNA. The sample profile shows 95,000 to 150,000 clones; roughly 66% of them were found once. The ten largest clones capture more than 1.5% of the sample.

This record comes from a study of cytomegalovirus exposure and HLA in healthy donors (dated by TCRdb to the late 2010s). In terms of the full investigation: In an earlier analysis of 587 of the donors, around 290 Gb of sequence data and 90 million to 130 million unique TCR beta sequences from 180 million or so T cells were reported. All discovery cohort repertoires had been generated on a single sequencing platform. In an earlier analysis of several hundred of the donors, high-throughput TCR beta sequencing was used to judge whether each TCR beta V gene segment behaved as functional or pseudogenic. Donor age, sex, ethnicity and CMV serostatus were compiled together with the repertoire data. Besides the first cohort of 666 subjects, a separate validation cohort made up of roughly 130 different subjects was used. A later analysis re-examined previously published TCR beta repertoires from over 500 donors and added high-resolution HLA genotyping to investigate patterns of TCR occurrence. High-throughput TCR immunosequencing, statistical association of individual TCRs with disease status, and machine learning were combined to predict cytomegalovirus infection status. An early release covering around 630 HLA-typed donors comprised 250 to 350 gigabases of sequencing data and tens of millions of unique TCR sequences. In a later genetic analysis, genome-wide SNP genotypes for about 55% of the 666 donors were used, and that subset was treated as a discovery cohort. The study was designed to test whether signatures of past pathogen exposure could be identified by cataloging public T cell receptors. Among about 390 genotyped donors of the cohort, an average of approximately 240,000 unique TCR beta nucleotide sequences were sequenced per donor, roughly 18% of them non-productive. Both class I and class II loci were covered by HLA typing, at four-digit resolution. A few DR-DQ haplotypes were treated as single units for association and clustering because of strong linkage in the cohort. The later analysis used no new phenotypic data to find candidate immune exposures, relying instead on TCR beta sequences and their occurrence across donors. The genetic ancestry cluster associated with self-reported Caucasian donors included 70% to 85% of the approximately 400 genotyped donors. The number of typed donors differed by locus: roughly 629-640 for A, B, C, DRB1 and DQB1; 522 for DQA1; some 590 for DPA1; and approximately 450 for DPB1. The study profiled the T cell repertoires of hundreds of subjects by immunosequencing and related them to cytomegalovirus serostatus. Overall results and qualifications from the work: A total of 150 to 200 TCR beta chains were listed by the study as associated with cytomegalovirus. In an earlier analysis of some 540 of the donors, most TCR beta V segments appeared in productive rearrangements about 87% or about 30% of the time, broadly matching IMGT annotations. In a later analysis, HLA-associated TCR beta chains were found to be more clonally expanded and to have lower generation probabilities than equally common non-associated chains. A later genetic analysis associated a missense DCLRE1C variant with V-gene and J-gene trimming of TCR beta chains, and an independent cohort replicated the association. Immune exposure information for the cohort was limited to CMV serostatus. A later analysis found that most CMV-associated TCR beta chains appeared HLA-restricted, with HLA associations seemingly driven largely by CMV exposure. Presence/absence analyses assumed roughly uniform sequencing depth across donors, an assumption that may not hold. The authors suggested that the approach could potentially be generalized to other disease states and immunological phenotypes. This cohort had only TCR beta chains sequenced, and the lack of alpha or paired-chain data limited which features could be detected. In a later analysis, about 16,000 TCR beta sequences were associated with specific HLA alleles at a false discovery rate of 0.05. Linkage disequilibrium might explain the correlated functional status among segregating V segments, but an unknown experimental factor could not be ruled out. In a later analysis, the rate of TCR association differed among HLA loci, with DRB1 alleles having the most associated TCRs and HLA-C alleles having the fewest. The 87-base-pair reads could not distinguish some IMGT-functional V segments, including TRBV6-2 and TRBV6-3, so those segments were excluded. When HLA alleles, especially DR and DQ, strongly co-occurred, attributing TCR associations to individual alleles was difficult. A further reported finding was that TCR beta sequences accurately predicted the HLA-A and HLA-B alleles for most subjects in the first cohort. In a later analysis, several top co-occurrence clusters were reported to appear linked to parvovirus B19, influenza, CMV and Epstein-Barr virus. Three of the identified cytomegalovirus-associated TCR beta chains were confirmed in vitro to be specific for cytomegalovirus antigens. Compared with the approximately 670-donor mean, donors in an Asian-associated ancestry cluster had fewer N-insertions in productive TCRs, according to a later genetic analysis. Because counts were too low, some 17 rarely observed V segments, including chromosome 9 orphons, were excluded from the earlier analysis of 587 of the donors. In both the original and validation cohorts, the classifier was reported to diagnose cytomegalovirus status with high specificity and sensitivity. Most TCR sequences were seen in very few donors, while some public TCRs were found in many individuals. Because some donors lacked HLA typing at each locus, the association tests relied only on the typed subset. A group of highly shared sequence variants was considered likely to be a technical artifact of the sequencing pipeline.

CDR3 length: 17 amino acids, cysteine to phenylalanine. Only the CDR3 part of the read is kept: 51 bases, read in frame from the first base. Ends trimmed: V by 3 bases, J by 0 bases; bases unmatched to a gene: 6. The germline V gene encodes CDR1 SGHKS and CDR2 YYEKEE (reference sequence). The V and J segments used are TRBV5-5 and TRBJ2-7, with 13 middle bases fitting TRBD2. Material: PBMCs. The receptor was derived from a man aged 18 to 29 in good health and CMV-seronegative. The CDR3 region: CASSSRLAGGISYEQYF. The nucleotide sequence is given as TGTGCCAGCAGCTCCCGACTAGCGGGAGGAATCTCCTACGAGCAGTACTTC.